The 25 T cell receptor beta chains in this list originate from one sample, sequenced in a study of T cells in Graves' hyperthyroidism and ophthalmopathy. Amplification targeted TCR beta CDR3 regions from RNA transcripts. The HTBI set primed first-round TCR CDR3 RT-PCR. TCRdb reanalysed the multiplex PCR reads using MiXCR and keeps one entry per CDR3 protein. Of around 580,000 distinct CDR3 sequences listed, approximately 15% are singletons. The sample consisted of blood. The receptors stem from a woman aged 18 to 35 with Graves' hyperthyroidism.

The J gene is TRBJ2-5, the V gene TRBV30; D is perhaps TRBD1 or TRBD2 (5 bases each). Germline-derived CDR1 and CDR2 are GTSNPN and SVGIG (reference sequence). The CDR3 has 13 amino acids. V was cut by 5 bases and J by 0 bases, with 10 bases left in between. CDR3 protein: CAWGLGDQETQYF. The CDR3 nucleotides are TGTGCCTGGGGGCTGGGGGACCAAGAGACCCAGTACTTC.

This clonotype was counted ten times or more. V is TRBV7-2 and J is TRBJ2-2; D unresolved. This CDR3 is 15 amino acids long. CDR1 and CDR2 from the germline V gene are SGHTA and FQGNSA. The germline V and J ends were trimmed by 8 bases and 2 bases, with 15 bases remaining between them. This CDR3 is CASYHGQANTGELFF. The CDR3 nucleotides read TGTGCCAGCTATCACGGGCAGGCTAACACCGGGGAGCTGTTTTTT.

The table lists this clonotype with a few counts. V and J are TRBV4-3 and TRBJ2-5; a weak D match, TRBD2 (7 bases). The CDR3 contains 15 residues. Germline V gene sequence: CDR1 LGHNA, CDR2 YSLEER. V was shortened by 4 bases and J by 1 base, with 13 bases between the two germline ends. The CDR3 sequence is CASSPGGGRQETQYF. CDR3 nucleotide sequence: TGCGCCAGCAGCCCTGGGGGGGGCCGCCAAGAGACCCAGTACTTC.

The genes are TRBV27 and TRBJ1-5; D remains unclear. The CDR3 totals 14 residues. Germline V gene lookup returns CDR1 MNHEY and CDR2 SMNVEV (reference sequence). V lost 10 bases and J 3 bases, leaving 16 bases between the germline ends. The CDR3 sequence: CATETRTPNQPQHF. DNA for the CDR3: TGTGCCACCGAGACAAGGACCCCCAATCAGCCCCAGCATTTT.

The sample holds many counts of this clonotype. The chain combines TRBV4-3 with TRBJ1-5, with 8 bases that match TRBD1. The CDR3 runs 16 residues. Losses at the gene ends were 1 base for V and 11 bases for J; bases not matched to a gene: 13. Germline lookup yields CDR1 LGHNA and CDR2 YSLEER. The CDR3 bases are TGCGCCAGCAGCCAAGGTAGGGGGACAGGACAATCAGCCCAGCATTTT. This sequence encodes CASSQGRGTGQSAQHF.

The table lists this clonotype with a count of one. A much larger clone lies a single base off, so this may be a read error. The chain joins TRBV5-1 to TRBJ2-5; 7 positions match TRBD2. The germline V gene has CDR1 SGHRS and CDR2 YFSETQ. CDR3 size: 15 residues. The CDR3 DNA sequence: TGCGCCAGCACTCAGGCCCGACTAGCACAAGAGACCCGGTACTTC. This sequence encodes CASTQARLAQETRYF.

In this sample, this clonotype turned up many times. The V call is TRBV6-1, the J call TRBJ2-2; D is tentatively TRBD1 or TRBD2 (5 bases each). In germline, CDR1 is MNHNS, CDR2 SASEGT. V lost 6 bases and J 6 bases, leaving 20 bases between the germline ends. The CDR3 sequence is 16 residues long. The CDR3 reads CASSRDLLTVAGELFF. For the CDR3, the DNA is TGTGCCAGCAGCCGGGACCTCCTAACCGTCGCCGGGGAGCTGTTTTTT.

A single count supports this clonotype. The chain employs TRBV7-9 and TRBJ2-7; TRBD1 aligns across 7 bases. Per germline, CDR1 SEHNR and CDR2 FQNEAQ (reference sequence). This CDR3 is built from 15 residues. V lost 4 bases, J lost 0 bases, and 6 bases stayed unmatched. The CDR3 sequence is CASSSKRTGSYEQYF. The CDR3 DNA sequence: TGTGCCAGCAGCTCCAAGAGGACAGGCTCCTACGAGCAGTACTTC. The whole variable domain, remainder taken from reference TRBV7-9 and TRBJ2-7, is DTGVSQNPRHKITKRGQNVTFRCDPISEHNRLYWYRQTLGQGPEFLTYFQNEAQLEKSRLLSDRFSAERPKGSFSTLEIQRTEQGDSAMYLCASSSKRTGSYEQYFGPGTRLTVT.

The chain carries TRBV18 and TRBJ2-3; 10 positions agree with TRBD1. This CDR3 is built from 20 residues. V gave up 3 bases and J gave up 2 bases; unmatched junction bases: 17. Germline CDR1 reads KGHSH; CDR2 reads LQKENI. The CDR3 region is CASSPRWDRGTLAHTDTQYF. For the CDR3, the DNA is TGTGCCAGCTCACCGAGATGGGACAGGGGCACCCTCGCGCACACAGATACGCAGTATTTT.

This clonotype has a count of ten or more. The V gene is TRBV7-6, the J gene TRBJ1-2, with D perhaps TRBD1 (6 bases). CDR3 length: 14 residues. V was trimmed by 7 bases and J by 6 bases, leaving 18 bases between them. The germline gives CDR1 SGHVS, CDR2 FNYEAQ. CDR3 amino acids: CASTQEAGADGYTF. The CDR3 coding sequence is TGTGCCAGCACCCAAGAGGCAGGGGCGGATGGCTACACCTTC.

This clonotype was counted at least ten times. V gene TRBV12-3 or TRBV12-4 combines with J gene TRBJ1-2; 7 bases align to TRBD1. Trimming cost V 5 bases and J 4 bases; bases outside gene matches: 4. This CDR3 has 13 residues. The CDR3 DNA reads as TGTGCCAGCAGTCAAGGGACAGCCTATGGCTACACCTTC. Translating it yields CASSQGTAYGYTF.

This clonotype appeared a few times. J is TRBJ2-7 and V is TRBV4-1; TRBD1 matches at 11 bases. The junction had 1 base not matched to a gene; V was cut back by 3 bases and J by 0 bases. Germline CDR1 and CDR2: MGHRA and YSYEKL. The CDR3 has 15 amino acids. DNA for the CDR3: TGCGCCAGCAGCCATGGACAGGGGGCCTCCTACGAGCAGTACTTC. Its translation is CASSHGQGASYEQYF.

This clonotype was found many times. This chain joins TRBV2 and TRBJ2-7; D perhaps matches TRBD2 (6 bases). The CDR3 length is 15 residues. The germline V gene encodes CDR1 SNHLY and CDR2 FYNNEI. Trimming stripped 2 bases from V and 3 bases from J, with 14 bases between. The CDR3 bases are TGTGCCAGCAGTGAAATGGCTAGCGCTGGCTACGAGCAGTACTTC. Translated: CASSEMASAGYEQYF.

This clonotype was counted at least ten times. This rearrangement joins TRBV11-2 to TRBJ1-5, with a tentative D call TRBD1 (5 bases). Germline assignment: CDR1 SGHAT and CDR2 FQNNGV. The CDR3 extends over 13 amino acids. Trimming left V 3 bases short and J 9 bases short, with 12 bases between. The CDR3 sequence is CASSFSRGGPQHF. The CDR3 DNA sequence: TGTGCCAGCAGCTTTAGCCGCGGGGGGCCCCAGCATTTT.

This clonotype appeared once. The chain combines TRBV28 with TRBJ2-2, with no clear D. Near its end, the DNA agrees better with TRBJ1-1, so the J call may be wrong. The CDR3 length is 11 residues. CDR1 is MDHEN and CDR2 is SYDVKM in the germline V gene. The CDR3: CASSSIRRAFF. In DNA form, the CDR3 reads TGTGCCAGCAGTTCCATTAGGAGAGCTTTCTTT.

This clonotype was observed many times. The chain joins TRBV20-1 to TRBJ2-7; 9 nucleotides align to TRBD2. The length of the CDR3 is 14 residues. V lost 0 bases and J lost 3; bases outside the gene matches: 3. Germline values: CDR1 DFQATT, CDR2 SNEGSKA (reference sequence). CDR3 loop: CSARDTSGHYEQYF. CDR3 nucleotide sequence: TGCAGTGCTAGAGATACTAGCGGGCACTACGAGCAGTACTTC.

In DNA, the CDR3 is TGTGCCAGCAGTCCCCGGGAGTGGTATGGCGATGAGCAGTTCTTC. This translates into CASSPREWYGDEQFF. This chain joins TRBV6-1 and TRBJ2-1; maybe TRBD2 (6 bases). Per germline, CDR1 MNHNS and CDR2 SASEGT. CDR3 length: 15 amino acids. Trimming left V 5 bases short and J 8 bases short, with 19 bases between.

This clonotype was recorded many times. V is TRBV28 and J is TRBJ1-2; D is uncertain. Germline V CDR1 and CDR2: MDHEN, SYDVKM. The CDR3 is made up of 14 amino acids. With 3 bases removed from V and 7 bases from J, the gap between germline ends came to 15 bases. In nucleotides, the CDR3 is TGTGCCAGCAGTTTCCGGACTCACATTTCTGGCTACACCTTC. Translated: CASSFRTHISGYTF.

This clonotype was found many times. The gene calls are TRBV20-1 and TRBJ2-7, with 12 bases identical to TRBD2. This CDR3 comprises 15 residues. After removal of 3 bases from V and 3 bases from J, the junction contained 6 bases not matched to a gene. Germline V gene lookup returns CDR1 DFQATT and CDR2 SNEGSKA (reference sequence). CDR3 bases: TGCAGTGCTAGTGGACTAGCGGGAAGAATCTACGAGCAGTACTTC. This encodes CSASGLAGRIYEQYF.

The rearrangement uses TRBV10-1 and TRBJ1-5; D uncertain. Germline CDR1 WNHNN, CDR2 SYGVQD (reference sequence). The CDR3 length is 15 residues. The germline V and J ends were trimmed by 1 base and 6 bases, with 13 bases remaining between them. The CDR3 DNA reads as TGCGCCAGCAGTGAGTTTGCCGGAACGGGTCAGCCCCAGCATTTT. Its translation: CASSEFAGTGQPQHF.

This clonotype was counted ten times or more. In DNA form, the CDR3 reads TGCGCCAGCCGACCAGGAGACCCCTACAATGAGCAGTTCTTC. This codes for CASRPGDPYNEQFF. V and J are TRBV5-1 and TRBJ2-1; no clear D gene. This CDR3 spans 14 amino acids. Trimming pared 7 bases from V and 2 bases from J, leaving 13 bases between. Germline CDR1 SGHRS, CDR2 YFSETQ. Drawing the rest from reference TRBV5-1 and TRBJ2-1, the complete variable domain is KAGVTQTPRYLIKTRGQQVTLSCSPISGHRSVSWYQQTPGQGLQFLFEYFSETQRNKGNFPGRFSGRQFSNSRSEMNVSTLELGDSALYLCASRPGDPYNEQFFGPGTRLTVL.

The CDR3 DNA sequence: TGTGCCAGTAGTATAGATCGAGGGTCCTGGCCAAATGAGCAGTTCTTC. It yields the protein CASSIDRGSWPNEQFF. This chain uses TRBV19 with TRBJ2-1; TRBD2 is a possible D gene (5 bases). The CDR3 totals 16 residues. From germline, CDR1 is LNHDA and CDR2 SQIVND (reference sequence). The germline V and J ends were trimmed by 0 bases and 7 bases, with 16 bases remaining between them.

This clonotype was seen a few times. The chain recombines TRBV12-5 with TRBJ1-1; D gene unclear. The CDR3 spans 11 residues. The V gene's germline CDR1 is LGHNT and CDR2 FRNRAP. With 0 bases removed from V and 10 bases from J, the gap between germline ends came to 6 bases. In DNA form, the CDR3 reads TGTGCTAGTGGTTTGGTCCTGGGAGCTTTCTTT. Its translation is CASGLVLGAFF.

This chain links TRBV20-1 with TRBJ2-1, with 8 positions matching TRBD2. The CDR3 has 17 amino acids. Germline assignment: CDR1 DFQATT and CDR2 SNEGSKA (reference sequence). Trimming cost V 4 bases and J 0 bases; bases outside gene matches: 11. The CDR3 nucleotides are TGCAGTGCTAAGGCGCTAGCGGGTCCGAGCTCCTACAATGAGCAGTTCTTC. This sequence encodes CSAKALAGPSSYNEQFF.

The count of this clonotype is one. CDR3 nucleotides: TGTGCCAGCAGCTTATCCCCAGGGGCAGCTAACTATGGCTACACCTTC. Protein sequence: CASSLSPGAANYGYTF. The chain uses TRBV7-2 and TRBJ1-2; weak D call: TRBD1 (6 bases). Germline CDR1 is SGHTA and CDR2 is FQGNSA. The CDR3 runs to 16 residues. Trimming removed 2 bases from V and 0 bases from J, with 13 bases in between.